A single sample is the source of the 20 T cell receptor beta chains below, sequenced in a study of T-cell reconstitution after alpha-beta-depleted transplantation in children. Unique molecular identifiers tagged the TCRbeta library. One entry per CDR3 protein, called by TCRdb with MiXCR from the PCR reads. Of 200,000 to 250,000 distinct CDR3 sequences listed, roughly 11% are singletons. The sample in question was PBMCs, obtained before TCRalphabeta/CD19-depleted stem cell transplant. The receptors were sampled from a child in the first two years of life with acute myeloid leukemia, due to receive a stem cell transplant.

This clonotype has ten or more counts. The J gene is TRBJ2-5, the V gene TRBV29-1; TRBD1 is a possible D gene (6 bases). Trimming pared 5 bases from V and 2 bases from J, leaving 9 bases between. Germline V gene data show CDR1 as SQVTM and CDR2 as ANQGSEA. The CDR3 is 12 amino acids. CDR3 in DNA: TGCAGCGTTCGGACAGCTCAAGAGACCCAGTACTTC. Translated, it gives CSVRTAQETQYF.

This clonotype was observed many times. J is TRBJ1-6 and V is TRBV12-3 or TRBV12-4; D remains ambiguous. With 5 bases removed from V and 7 bases from J, the gap between germline ends came to 6 bases. The CDR3 extends over 12 amino acids. The CDR3 loop reads CASSTDNSPLHF. The CDR3 nucleotides are TGTGCCAGCAGTACTGACAATTCACCCCTCCACTTT.

In this sample, this clonotype turned up a few times. V gene TRBV18 combines with J gene TRBJ2-1, with 7 positions matching TRBD2. Germline values: CDR1 KGHSH, CDR2 LQKENI. The CDR3 runs to 15 residues. Unmatched junction bases numbered 10, after V lost 3 bases and J lost 8 bases. The CDR3 bases are TGTGCCAGCTCACCGGGACCCCTTCGGGAGGATGAGCAGTTCTTC. It translates to CASSPGPLREDEQFF. The entire variable domain, with the rest obtained from reference TRBV18 and TRBJ2-1, is as follows: NAGVMQNPRHLVRRRGQEARLRCSPMKGHSHVYWYRQLPEEGLKFMVYLQKENIIDESGMPKERFSAEFPKEGPSILRIQQVVRGDSAAYFCASSPGPLREDEQFFGPGTRLTVL.

This clonotype was picked up many times. The V call is TRBV20-1, the J call TRBJ2-2; possibly TRBD1 for D (6 bases). CDR1 and CDR2 (germline): DFQATT, SNEGSKA (reference sequence). The CDR3 length is 13 residues. Trimming pared 7 bases from V and 0 bases from J, leaving 9 bases between. CDR3 amino acids: CSGRDTNTGELFF. The CDR3 DNA reads TGCAGTGGTAGGGACACGAACACCGGGGAGCTGTTTTTT.

This clonotype was detected ten times or more. The rearrangement links TRBV20-1 to TRBJ2-3; 7 positions agree with TRBD1. V was pared by 6 bases and J by 2 bases, with 11 bases of the junction left unmatched. The germline gives CDR1 DFQATT, CDR2 SNEGSKA (reference sequence). The CDR3 is 15 residues long. The CDR3 sequence is CSALLGTVLTDTQYF. The CDR3 region has the DNA TGCAGTGCCCTACTCGGGACAGTCCTCACAGATACGCAGTATTTT.

The chain combines TRBV28 with TRBJ2-1; 8 nucleotides line up with TRBD2. The junction had 9 bases not matched to a gene; V was cut back by 1 base and J by 7 bases. The CDR3 covers 16 residues. CDR1 MDHEN and CDR2 SYDVKM come from the germline V gene. The CDR3 DNA is TGTGCCAGCAGTTTATTACCCGGGGGGGCCAGGAATGAGCAGTTCTTC. It encodes CASSLLPGGARNEQFF.

This clonotype was detected many times. V and J are TRBV15 and TRBJ1-1; D remains ambiguous. Deletions cut 0 bases from V and 0 bases from J, with 11 bases between. CDR3 size: 16 residues. Germline values: CDR1 LNHNV, CDR2 YYDKDF (reference sequence). This CDR3 is CATSRDAGVMNTEAFF. In nucleotides, the CDR3 is TGTGCCACCAGCAGAGATGCGGGAGTCATGAACACTGAAGCTTTCTTT.

Ten or more counts support this clonotype. This chain uses TRBV6-1 with TRBJ2-7; 8 nucleotides match TRBD2. Germline-derived CDR1 and CDR2 are MNHNS and SASEGT. The CDR3 runs to 14 residues. J gave up 2 bases and V 5 bases, and 5 bases lay outside the gene matches. This CDR3 is CASSQLAVPYEQYF. The CDR3 bases are TGTGCCAGCAGTCAACTAGCGGTCCCCTACGAGCAGTACTTC.

This clonotype was seen at least ten times. The chain uses TRBV12-3 or TRBV12-4 and TRBJ1-2; TRBD1 might be the D (6 bases). The CDR3 has 13 amino acids. V was pared by 7 bases and J by 8 bases, with 17 bases between. CDR3 in amino acids: CASNNRAGGGYTF. The CDR3 nucleotides are TGTGCCAGCAACAACAGGGCCGGGGGCGGCTACACCTTC.

This clonotype was seen repeatedly, ten times or more. The chain uses TRBV28 and TRBJ2-5; TRBD1 agrees at 9 bases. The CDR3 covers 14 residues. After removal of 6 bases from V and 6 bases from J, the junction contained 8 bases not matched to a gene. The germline gives CDR1 MDHEN, CDR2 SYDVKM. This CDR3 is CASSVPGQGKTQYF. Here the CDR3 DNA reads TGTGCCAGCAGCGTACCGGGACAGGGAAAGACCCAGTACTTC.

This clonotype came up once. A much larger clonotype is one base distant, so this may be a read error. The chain uses TRBV5-6 and TRBJ2-3, with 9 bases matching TRBD1. Germline CDR1 SGHDT, CDR2 YYEEEE. The CDR3 length is 15 residues. J lost 4 bases, V lost 7 bases, and 10 bases had no gene match. CDR3 loop: CASGRGDRASDTQYF. The CDR3 DNA is TGTGCCAGCGGCCGCGGGGACAGGGCTTCAGATACGCAGTATTTT.

The table lists this clonotype with many counts. V is TRBV5-1 and J is TRBJ2-3, with D perhaps TRBD2 (5 bases). The V and J ends lost 0 bases and 0 bases respectively, with 5 bases between them. The CDR3 has 14 residues. Germline CDR1 is SGHRS and CDR2 is YFSETQ. The CDR3: CASSLGGSTDTQYF. CDR3 nucleotide sequence: TGCGCCAGCAGCTTGGGCGGGAGCACAGATACGCAGTATTTT.

With regard to this clonotype: The junction shows a germline mismatch at one end, possibly a read error. The chain has TRBV5-1 and TRBJ1-1; D may be TRBD1 (5 bases). CDR3 length: 13 residues. Germline V lookup: CDR1 SGHRS, CDR2 YFSETQ. For the CDR3, the DNA is TGCGCCAACAGCTCGCAGGGACTCACTGAAGCTTTCTTT. Protein: CANSSQGLTEAFF.

This clonotype was detected ten times or more. V is TRBV7-9 and J is TRBJ1-4; possibly TRBD1 for D (5 bases). The V end was cut by 5 bases, the J end by 5 bases, with 12 bases between. Germline V lookup: CDR1 SEHNR, CDR2 FQNEAQ (reference sequence). This CDR3 contains 14 residues. The DNA of the CDR3 is TGTGCCAGCAGCCGTGACAGAGCCAATGAAAAACTGTTTTTT. Its translation: CASSRDRANEKLFF.

The rearrangement joins TRBV5-1 to TRBJ2-7; no firm D call. Germline-derived CDR1 and CDR2 are SGHRS and YFSETQ. V lost 2 bases and J 2 bases, leaving 14 bases between the germline ends. This CDR3 is 15 amino acids long. CDR3 bases: TGCGCCAGCAGCTTAAGTAGGGAAGTTGCCTACGAGCAGTACTTC. Residues: CASSLSREVAYEQYF.

There are many counts of this clonotype. The CDR3 DNA reads as TGTGCCACCAGTGATTTGGTTAGCAATCAGCCCCAGCATTTT. Translated: CATSDLVSNQPQHF. The chain joins TRBV24-1 to TRBJ1-5; D remains ambiguous. CDR1 is KGHDR and CDR2 is SFDVKD in the germline V gene. Between the trimmed V and J ends, which lost 0 bases and 0 bases, there was a span of 2 bases. The length of the CDR3 is 14 residues.

This clonotype was seen ten or more times. V usage is TRBV29-1 and J usage is TRBJ1-1, with TRBD1 matching 9 bases. This CDR3 has 12 residues. In germline, CDR1 is SQVTM, CDR2 ANQGSEA. V dropped 8 bases and J dropped 12; count of bases not matched to a gene: 13. Here the CDR3 reads CSFTGTGLVSFF. The CDR3 DNA reads as TGCAGCTTCACAGGGACAGGGTTGGTATCTTTCTTT.

This clonotype was seen at least ten times. The rearrangement links TRBV7-2 to TRBJ2-3, with 11 positions matching TRBD2. Germline CDR1 and CDR2: SGHTA and FQGNSA. This CDR3 contains 16 residues. V lost 3 bases to trimming and J lost 2 bases; unmatched junction nucleotides: 4. This chain's CDR3 is CASSFRLAGSTDTQYF. For the CDR3, the DNA is TGTGCCAGCAGCTTCAGACTAGCGGGGTCCACAGATACGCAGTATTTT. The variable domain in full, with the rest retrieved from reference TRBV7-2 and TRBJ2-3, is GAGVSQSPSNKVTEKGKDVELRCDPISGHTALYWYRQSLGQGLEFLIYFQGNSAPDKSGLPSDRFSAERTGGSVSTLTIQRTQQEDSAVYLCASSFRLAGSTDTQYFGPGTRLTVL.

The chain is built from TRBV5-1 and TRBJ2-5, with 9 bases aligning to TRBD1. The CDR3 has 13 amino acids. Trimming at V came to 7 bases and at J to 4 bases, leaving 5 bases not matched to a gene. CDR1 SGHRS and CDR2 YFSETQ come from the germline V gene. CDR3 nucleotides: TGCGCCAGCGTGGGACAGGGTAGAGAGACCCAGTACTTC. This codes for CASVGQGRETQYF.

This clonotype came up many times. The genes are TRBV11-2 and TRBJ2-1; 9 nucleotides agree with TRBD2. The CDR3 totals 18 residues. CDR1 is SGHAT, CDR2 FQNNGV, per germline. V trimming: 2 bases; J trimming: 6 bases; junction bases outside the gene matches: 14. CDR3 in amino acids: CASSLYYGLARGGNEQFF. The CDR3 bases are TGTGCCAGCAGCTTATATTATGGACTAGCGCGAGGAGGCAATGAGCAGTTCTTC.